The rows below give T cell receptor beta chains drawn from one sample of a study of blood T cell repertoires in COVID-19. Data came from immunoSEQ multiplex PCR; TCRdb stores just in-frame clones and leaves some out. This table has approximately 280,000 clones, approximately 78% appearing once. Sequencing used PBMCs or T cells enriched from blood (not recorded which). The receptors derive from a man aged 35 to 55 who had been exposed to COVID-19. Each CDR3 is given with its conserved first and last residue. The D gene is left open where the match is weak. A row's size may be missing; if present it is once, few, many or a size class.

TRBJ2-2 | - | - | TRBV7-9 | CASSLLLYGELFF | TGTGCCAGCAGCTTATTACTATACGGGGAGCTGTTTTTT
TRBJ2-4 | - | - | TRBV18 | CASSPPSREDIQYF | TGTGCCAGCTCACCACCGTCCAGGGAAGACATTCAGTACTTC
TRBJ1-1 | - | - | TRBV21-1 | CASSTRSRDRGGTEAFF | TGTGCCAGCAGCACTCGGTCCCGGGACAGGGGGGGCACTGAAGCTTTCTTT
TRBJ2-2 | - | - | TRBV9 | CASSVTRGFTGELFF | TGTGCCAGCAGCGTAACTAGGGGGTTCACCGGGGAGCTGTTTTTT
TRBJ1-2 | - | - | TRBV6-5 | CASTDRTNYGYTF | TGTGCCAGCACCGACAGAACTAACTATGGCTACACCTTC
TRBJ1-2 | - | - | TRBV9 | CASSVEELRGIYGYTF | TGTGCCAGCAGCGTAGAGGAGTTGAGGGGGATCTATGGCTACACCTTC
TRBJ1-6 | - | - | TRBV6-5 | CASSYGGRDNSPLHF | TGTGCCAGCAGTTACGGAGGACGGGATAATTCACCCCTCCACTTT
TRBJ2-3 | - | TRBD2 | TRBV11-1 | CASSAGTTGYTDTQYF | TGTGCCAGCAGCGCCGGGACTACCGGATACACAGATACGCAGTATTTT
TRBJ1-6 | - | - | TRBV30 | CAWSVPRNSPLHF | TGTGCCTGGAGTGTACCTAGAAATTCACCCCTCCACTTT
TRBJ1-6 | - | TRBD1 | TRBV7-2 | CASSFGTGGTPLHF | TGTGCCAGCAGCTTCGGGACAGGGGGCACACCCCTCCACTTT
TRBJ1-3 | once | - | TRBV5-4 | CASSFGQNSGNTIYF | TGTGCCAGCAGCTTTGGCCAAAACTCTGGAAACACCATATATTTT
TRBJ2-5 | - | TRBD2 | TRBV14 | CASRNLREGLAGEETQYF | TGTGCCAGCAGGAACCTAAGGGAAGGACTAGCGGGAGAAGAGACCCAGTACTTC
TRBJ1-1 | - | - | TRBV6-5 | CASSYSGSGGEAFF | TGTGCCAGCAGTTACTCTGGTTCGGGGGGTGAAGCTTTCTTT
TRBJ1-6 | once | - | TRBV12-3/TRBV12-4 | CASSFDSSPLHF | TGTGCCAGCAGTTTTGACTCCTCACCCCTCCACTTT
TRBJ1-2 | - | - | TRBV2 | CATGRGEGYTF | TGTGCCACCGGAAGGGGTGAAGGCTACACCTTC
TRBJ2-1 | - | - | TRBV5-1 | CASSLPPTGRVNEQFF | TGCGCCAGCAGCCTCCCCCCGACAGGCCGCGTGAATGAGCAGTTCTTC
TRBJ1-3 | - | - | TRBV3-1/TRBV3-2 | CASSPDEVGNTIYF | TGTGCCAGCAGCCCAGACGAGGTCGGAAACACCATATATTTT
TRBJ1-3 | few | TRBD1 | TRBV27 | CASGTGYGNTIYF | TGTGCCAGTGGGACAGGGTACGGAAACACCATATATTTT
TRBJ2-7 | - | TRBD1 | TRBV14 | CASSRQGSNEQYF | TGTGCCAGCAGCCGACAGGGTTCCAACGAGCAGTACTTC
TRBJ1-4 | - | TRBD1 | TRBV6-5 | CASRERQGNRKLFF | TGTGCCAGCAGAGAGAGACAGGGTAATAGGAAACTGTTTTTT
TRBJ2-1 | once | - | TRBV13 | CASSLYGRWSPPRGEQFF | TGTGCCAGCAGCTTGTATGGTCGATGGAGCCCTCCTCGCGGTGAGCAGTTCTTC
TRBJ1-6 | - | - | TRBV30 | CAWSVFGCNSPLHF | TGTGCCTGGAGTGTATTCGGGTGTAATTCACCCCTCCACTTT
TRBJ1-6 | - | - | TRBV4-1 | CASSRGSSSYNSPLHF | TGCGCCAGCAGCCGAGGGTCTAGCTCCTATAATTCACCCCTCCACTTT
TRBJ2-5 | once | - | TRBV7-7 | CASSPSGRREETQYF | TGTGCTAGCAGCCCCTCTGGACGGAGGGAAGAGACCCAGTACTTC
TRBJ1-4 | - | TRBD1 | TRBV2 | CASSEAIQGTNEKLFF | TGTGCCAGCAGTGAAGCGATACAGGGGACTAATGAAAAACTGTTTTTT
TRBJ2-7 | few | - | TRBV29-1 | CSVDYPGSYEQYF | TGCAGCGTTGACTATCCGGGCTCCTACGAGCAGTACTTC
TRBJ2-7 | - | TRBD2 | TRBV5-1 | CASSFSSGSAYEQYF | TGCGCCAGCAGCTTCTCTAGCGGGTCGGCCTACGAGCAGTACTTC
TRBJ2-7 | once | - | TRBV7-6 | CASSLVRETTYEQYF | TGTGCCAGCAGCTTAGTTCGGGAGACCACCTACGAGCAGTACTTC
TRBJ2-7 | few | TRBD2 | TRBV7-9 | CASSLVGLAGGEQYF | TGTGCCAGCAGCTTAGTGGGTCTAGCGGGTGGCGAGCAGTACTTC
TRBJ2-1 | - | - | TRBV12-3/TRBV12-4 | CAARLYNEQFF | TGTGCCGCCAGATTATACAATGAGCAGTTCTTC
TRBJ2-5 | - | TRBD2 | TRBV2 | CASSAASGSRETQYF | TGTGCCAGCAGTGCCGCTAGCGGGAGCCGGGAGACCCAGTACTTC
TRBJ2-3 | - | TRBD1 | TRBV19 | CAIPHRSTGPGPDTQYF | TGTGCCATCCCCCATAGGTCGACAGGGCCGGGGCCAGATACGCAGTATTTT
TRBJ1-2 | - | TRBD1 | TRBV9 | CASSGDRREGYTF | TGTGCCAGCAGCGGGGACAGACGGGAGGGCTACACCTTC
TRBJ2-2 | - | - | TRBV9 | CASSVDPFLRTGELFF | TGTGCCAGCAGCGTAGATCCCTTCTTGAGGACCGGGGAGCTGTTTTTT
TRBJ2-1 | - | - | TRBV3-1/TRBV3-2 | CASSQGSSYNEQFF | TGTGCCAGCAGCCAAGGCAGCTCCTACAATGAGCAGTTCTTC
TRBJ2-7 | - | - | TRBV7-9 | CASRAGLLEQYF | TGTGCCAGCAGGGCGGGACTTCTAGAGCAGTACTTC
TRBJ1-5 | - | - | TRBV15 | CATSGGLRVRSVQPQHF | TGTGCCACCAGCGGGGGGTTGAGGGTAAGGTCGGTTCAGCCCCAGCATTTT
TRBJ1-2 | - | TRBD1 | TRBV2 | CASREDRGLRGYTF | TGTGCCAGCAGGGAGGACAGGGGGCTTCGTGGCTACACCTTC
TRBJ2-2 | - | TRBD2 | TRBV2 | CASSDPGLAGLPNTGELFF | TGTGCCAGCAGTGACCCGGGACTAGCGGGGCTTCCGAACACCGGGGAGCTGTTTTTT
TRBJ2-5 | - | - | TRBV2 | CASSDRGTQQETQYF | TGTGCCAGCAGTGATAGGGGGACCCAGCAAGAGACCCAGTACTTC
TRBJ1-1 | - | TRBD1 | TRBV12-3/TRBV12-4 | CASSRDREKAFF | TGTGCCAGCAGTCGGGACAGGGAGAAAGCTTTCTTT
TRBJ2-1 | - | TRBD2 | TRBV24-1 | CATSDSAGSSYNEQFF | TGTGCCACCAGTGACTCAGCGGGAAGCTCCTACAATGAGCAGTTCTTC
TRBJ2-1 | - | - | TRBV4-1 | CASSQVRWNVEGEQFF | TGCGCCAGCAGCCAAGTGAGATGGAACGTAGAGGGTGAGCAGTTCTTC
TRBJ1-5 | - | TRBD1 | TRBV30 | CACQGDRNQPQHF | TGTGCCTGTCAGGGGGACCGAAATCAGCCCCAGCATTTT
TRBJ2-2 | - | - | TRBV6-5 | CASSLLANTGELFF | TGTGCCAGCAGTCTCCTCGCGAACACCGGGGAGCTGTTTTTT
TRBJ1-5 | - | - | TRBV7-8 | CASSLGSQPQHF | TGTGCCAGCAGCTTAGGGAGTCAGCCCCAGCATTTT
TRBJ2-7 | few | TRBD1 | TRBV5-8 | CASSSGTGLTYEQYF | TGTGCCAGCAGTTCCGGGACAGGGTTGACCTACGAGCAGTACTTC
TRBJ1-3 | - | TRBD1 | TRBV30 | CAWNGQGDTIYF | TGTGCCTGGAACGGACAGGGGGACACCATATATTTT
TRBJ1-2 | - | - | TRBV3-1/TRBV3-2 | CASSQVGQGYTF | TGTGCCAGCAGCCAAGTTGGGCAGGGGTACACCTTC
TRBJ1-3 | - | - | TRBV27 | CASSPRGGVRNTIYF | TGTGCCAGCAGCCCAAGGGGCGGGGTACGAAACACCATATATTTT
TRBJ1-2 | - | - | TRBV7-2 | CASSLAGAGYGYTF | TGTGCCAGCAGCTTAGCAGGGGCTGGTTATGGCTACACCTTC
TRBJ2-6 | - | - | TRBV28 | CASSFRSGRFSGANVLTF | TGTGCCAGCAGTTTTCGGTCAGGCAGGTTCTCTGGGGCCAACGTCCTGACTTTC
TRBJ1-5 | once | - | TRBV10-3 | CAIGSGRSEQPQHF | TGTGCCATCGGGTCAGGGAGGAGTGAGCAGCCCCAGCATTTT
TRBJ2-3 | - | TRBD2 | TRBV7-9 | CASSLGSGVSTDTQYF | TGTGCCAGCAGCTTGGGTAGCGGGGTAAGCACAGATACGCAGTATTTT